This record covers a single T cell receptor (beta chain). Its antigen remains unknown. The sample belongs to a study of shared clonotypes between healthy human individuals. In germline, CDR1 is MNHEY, CDR2 SMNVEV (reference sequence). This CDR3 contains 13 residues. V lost 5 bases and J 4 bases, leaving 9 bases between the germline ends. Study-wide findings and caveats: Investigators collected only blood, and repertoires in tissues likely differ. Relative to memory subsets, naive subsets generally showed larger estimated richness.

Each subset's genomic DNA was split evenly across several immunoSEQ plates. The DNA input per sorted-subset replicate PCR was 200 to 250 ng, corresponding to 30,000 or so T cell genomes. Libraries were prepared by immunoSEQ multiplex PCR; TCRdb keeps only in-frame clonotypes and omits some of them. The sample holds about 960,000 clones; 70% to 85% are singletons and the top ten take about 1.5%. The clonotype originates from a young man in good health. V usage is TRBV27 and J usage is TRBJ1-5; no reliable D call. Source material: memory CD4+ T cells sorted from blood. The subset was: CD45RA-negative fraction. CDR3 DNA: TGTGCCAGCAGTCCCAGTCGAAATCAGCCCCAGCATTTT. It is translated as CASSPSRNQPQHF.